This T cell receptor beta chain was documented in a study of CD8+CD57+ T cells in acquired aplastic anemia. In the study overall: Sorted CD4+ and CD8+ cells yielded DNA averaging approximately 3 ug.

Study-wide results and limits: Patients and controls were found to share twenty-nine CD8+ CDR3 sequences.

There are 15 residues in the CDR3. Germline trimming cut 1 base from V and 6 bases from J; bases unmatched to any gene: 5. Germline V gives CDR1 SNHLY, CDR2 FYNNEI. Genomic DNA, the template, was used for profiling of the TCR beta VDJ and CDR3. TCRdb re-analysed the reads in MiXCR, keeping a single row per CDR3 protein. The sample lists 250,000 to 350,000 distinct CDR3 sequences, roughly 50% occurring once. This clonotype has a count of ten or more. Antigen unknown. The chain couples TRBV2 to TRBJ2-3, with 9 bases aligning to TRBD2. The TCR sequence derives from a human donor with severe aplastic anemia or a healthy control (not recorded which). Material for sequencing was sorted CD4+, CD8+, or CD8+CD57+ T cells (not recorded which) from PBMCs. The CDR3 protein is CASSEEASGADTQYF. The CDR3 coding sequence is TGTGCCAGCAGTGAAGAAGCTAGCGGGGCGGATACGCAGTATTTT.